This T cell receptor (beta chain) was recovered during a study of spatial heterogeneity in lung cancer. Described time point: sample taken at primary tumor resection. Patients with untreated early-stage non-small cell lung cancer, numbering around 72, were the donors. Material for sequencing was whole RNA from tumor, nontumor lung or frozen PBMC, left unsorted. This clonotype was seen at least ten times. Its antigen is as yet unknown. TCRdb recomputed calls from the 5' RACE reads with MiXCR, one row per CDR3 protein. Altogether some 100,000 distinct CDR3 sequences are present, around 4.8% being singletons, with the ten largest covering roughly 20%. Study-wide results and caveats: Higher tumor mutation counts went along with higher counts of expanded intratumoral alpha and beta TCRs. Coverage estimated for tumor T cells reached approximately 7.5% for alpha chains and roughly 13% for beta chains.

The CDR3 is 14 amino acids. Germline V gene data show CDR1 as SQVTM and CDR2 as ANQGSEA. Unmatched junction bases numbered 10, after V lost 4 bases and J lost 4 bases. The chain carries TRBV29-1 and TRBJ2-7; 7 bases fit TRBD2. This sequence originates from a male donor with early-stage non-small cell lung cancer. The sequenced sample was lung tumor tissue, obtained at surgery. CDR3 loop: CSVVFNGRKYEQYF. The DNA of the CDR3 is TGCAGCGTTGTCTTCAACGGGAGGAAGTACGAGCAGTACTTC.